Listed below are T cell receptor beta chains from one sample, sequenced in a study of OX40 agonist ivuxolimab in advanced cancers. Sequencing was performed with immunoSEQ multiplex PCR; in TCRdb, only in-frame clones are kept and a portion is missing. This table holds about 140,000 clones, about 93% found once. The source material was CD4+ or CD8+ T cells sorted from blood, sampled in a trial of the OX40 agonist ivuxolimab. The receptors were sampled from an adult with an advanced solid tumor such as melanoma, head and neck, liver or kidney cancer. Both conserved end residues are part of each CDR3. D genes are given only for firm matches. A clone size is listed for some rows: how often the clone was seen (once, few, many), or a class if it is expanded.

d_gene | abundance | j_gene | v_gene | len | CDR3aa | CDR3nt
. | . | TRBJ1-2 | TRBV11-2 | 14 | CASSLGPSGYGYTF | TGTGCCAGCAGCTTAGGACCCTCTGGCTATGGCTACACCTTC
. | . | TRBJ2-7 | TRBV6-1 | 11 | CASSTMYEQYF | TGTGCCAGCAGTACCATGTACGAGCAGTACTTC
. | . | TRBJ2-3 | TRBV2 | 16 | CASRGLRATGTDTQYF | TGTGCCAGCAGGGGCCTGCGGGCGACTGGTACAGATACGCAGTATTTT
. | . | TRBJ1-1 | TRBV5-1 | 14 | CASSSLNPRVRAFF | TGCGCCAGCAGCTCCCTAAATCCCAGGGTGCGAGCTTTCTTT
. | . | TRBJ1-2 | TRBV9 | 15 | CASSVDAATTSGYTF | TGTGCCAGCAGCGTTGACGCCGCTACTACATCTGGCTACACCTTC
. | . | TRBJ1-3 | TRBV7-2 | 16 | CASSLDTRSSGNTIYF | TGTGCCAGCAGCTTAGACACCCGGAGCTCTGGAAACACCATATATTTT
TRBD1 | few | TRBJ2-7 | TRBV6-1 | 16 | CASSEATGTGSYEQYF | TGTGCCAGCAGTGAAGCGACCGGGACAGGCAGTTACGAGCAGTACTTC
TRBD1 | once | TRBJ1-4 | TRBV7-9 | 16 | CASSRDRARGNEKLFF | TGTGCCAGCAGCCGGGACAGGGCGAGAGGTAATGAAAAACTGTTTTTT
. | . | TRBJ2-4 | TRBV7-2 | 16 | CASSLPGRLAKNIQYF | TGTGCCAGCAGCCTCCCCGGACGCCTAGCCAAAAACATTCAGTACTTC
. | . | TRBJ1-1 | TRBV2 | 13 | CASSRRADTEAFF | TGTGCCAGCAGCCGGAGGGCGGACACTGAAGCTTTCTTT
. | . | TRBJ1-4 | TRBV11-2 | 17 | CASSLGVRGFAGEKLFF | TGTGCCAGCAGCTTAGGGGTTCGGGGCTTTGCTGGTGAAAAACTGTTTTTT
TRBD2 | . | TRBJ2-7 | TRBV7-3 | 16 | CASSLWGSGSPNEQYF | TGTGCCAGCAGCCTTTGGGGAAGCGGGAGTCCCAACGAGCAGTACTTC
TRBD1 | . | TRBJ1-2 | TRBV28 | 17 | CASSSSFGRQGNYGYTF | TGTGCCAGCAGTTCATCTTTTGGGAGACAGGGGAACTATGGCTACACCTTC
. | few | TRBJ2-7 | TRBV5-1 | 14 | CASSPRASSYEQYF | TGCGCCAGCAGCCCGAGAGCCTCCTCCTACGAGCAGTACTTC
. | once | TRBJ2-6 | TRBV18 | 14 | CASSPGGGANVLTF | TGTGCCAGCTCCCCTGGCGGGGGGGCCAACGTCCTGACTTTC
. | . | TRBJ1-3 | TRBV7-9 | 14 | CASSFGTSGNTIYF | TGTGCCAGCAGCTTCGGGACATCCGGAAACACCATATATTTT
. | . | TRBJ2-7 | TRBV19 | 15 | CASSPTRDRSYEQYF | TGTGCCAGTAGTCCAACCCGGGACCGTTCCTACGAGCAGTACTTC
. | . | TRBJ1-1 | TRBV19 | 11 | CASGGNTEAFF | TGTGCCAGTGGAGGGAACACTGAAGCTTTCTTT
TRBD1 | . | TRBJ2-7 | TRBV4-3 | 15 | CASSQRHRGDYEQYF | TGCGCCAGCAGCCAACGGCACAGGGGAGACTACGAGCAGTACTTC
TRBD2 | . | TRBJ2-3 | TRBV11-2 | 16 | CASSLGLAGVIDTQYF | TGTGCCAGCAGCTTAGGGCTAGCGGGAGTAATAGATACGCAGTATTTT
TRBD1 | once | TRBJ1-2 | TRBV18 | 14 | CASSPNRGGDGYTF | TGTGCCAGCTCACCGAACAGGGGGGGCGATGGCTACACCTTC
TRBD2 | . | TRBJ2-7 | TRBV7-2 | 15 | CASSLVVGGPGEQYF | TGTGCCAGCAGCTTAGTTGTGGGAGGGCCCGGAGAGCAGTACTTC
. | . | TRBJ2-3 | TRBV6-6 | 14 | CASSYPPVVDTQYF | TGTGCCAGCAGTTACCCCCCCGTCGTAGATACGCAGTATTTT
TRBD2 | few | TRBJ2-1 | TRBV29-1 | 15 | CSVGGFSGGYNEQFF | TGCAGCGTCGGGGGTTTCAGCGGGGGCTACAATGAGCAGTTCTTC
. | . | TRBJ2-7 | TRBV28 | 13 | CASSLGRSYEQYF | TGTGCCAGCAGTTTAGGGCGGAGTTACGAGCAGTACTTC
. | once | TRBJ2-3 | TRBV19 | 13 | CASKVSPTDTQYF | TGTGCCAGTAAAGTTTCCCCCACAGATACGCAGTATTTT
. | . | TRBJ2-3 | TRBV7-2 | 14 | CASSLSGYPDTQYF | TGTGCCAGCAGCTTATCAGGGTATCCAGATACGCAGTATTTT
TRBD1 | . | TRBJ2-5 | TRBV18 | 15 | CASSPNRGLQETQYF | TGTGCCAGCTCACCAAACAGGGGGCTGCAAGAGACCCAGTACTTC
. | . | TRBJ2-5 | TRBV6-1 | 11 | CASSEEATQYF | TGTGCCAGCAGTGAAGAGGCTACGCAGTACTTC
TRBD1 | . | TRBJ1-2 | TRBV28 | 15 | CASSLGFGTGYGYTF | TGTGCCAGCAGTTTAGGCTTTGGGACAGGTTATGGCTACACCTTC
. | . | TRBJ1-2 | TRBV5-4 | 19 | CASSLIGGAEGGTNYGYTF | TGTGCCAGCAGCTTAATCGGCGGGGCAGAGGGGGGTACTAACTATGGCTACACCTTC
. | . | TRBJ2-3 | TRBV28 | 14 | CASGGGQSTDTQYF | TGTGCCAGCGGGGGGGGACAAAGCACAGATACGCAGTATTTT
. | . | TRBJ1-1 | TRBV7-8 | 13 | CASSWTVNTEAFF | TGTGCCAGCAGCTGGACGGTTAACACTGAAGCTTTCTTT
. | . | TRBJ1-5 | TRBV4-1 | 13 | CASSQEDGLPQHF | TGCGCCAGCAGCCAAGAAGACGGTTTGCCCCAGCATTTT
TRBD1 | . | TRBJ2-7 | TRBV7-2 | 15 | CASSLAAGGPYEQYF | TGTGCCAGCAGCTTAGCGGCAGGGGGCCCCTACGAGCAGTACTTC
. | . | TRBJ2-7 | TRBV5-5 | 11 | CASSLGGEQYF | TGTGCCAGCAGCTTAGGGGGCGAGCAGTACTTC
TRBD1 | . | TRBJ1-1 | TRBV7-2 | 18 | CASSLRSGTGLLNTEAFF | TGTGCCAGCAGCTTAAGATCCGGGACAGGGCTCCTGAACACTGAAGCTTTCTTT
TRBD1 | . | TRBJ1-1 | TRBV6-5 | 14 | CASSGGQLNTEAFF | TGTGCCAGCAGTGGGGGACAGCTGAACACTGAAGCTTTCTTT
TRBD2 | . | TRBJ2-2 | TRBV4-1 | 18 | CASSQLGLAGGNTGELFF | TGCGCCAGCAGCCAATTAGGACTAGCGGGAGGGAACACCGGGGAGCTGTTTTTT
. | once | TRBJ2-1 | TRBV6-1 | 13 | CASSASGLGEQFF | TGTGCCAGCAGTGCGTCGGGGCTCGGTGAGCAGTTCTTC
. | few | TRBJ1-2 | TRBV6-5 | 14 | CASSPSGPIYGYTF | TGTGCCAGCAGTCCTTCCGGGCCTATCTATGGCTACACCTTC
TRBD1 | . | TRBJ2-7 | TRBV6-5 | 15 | CASSYSGTGGYEQYF | TGTGCCAGCAGTTACTCCGGGACAGGGGGTTACGAGCAGTACTTC
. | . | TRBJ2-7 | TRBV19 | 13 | CASSMHLGYEQYF | TGTGCCAGTAGTATGCATCTCGGATACGAGCAGTACTTC
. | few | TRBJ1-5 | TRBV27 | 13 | CASSYKFNQPQHF | TGTGCCAGCAGTTATAAGTTTAATCAGCCCCAGCATTTT
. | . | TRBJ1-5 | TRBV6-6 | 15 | CASSPTSGLSQPQHF | TGTGCCAGCAGTCCCACCTCAGGGTTGAGTCAGCCCCAGCATTTT
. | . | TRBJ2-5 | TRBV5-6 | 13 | CASSLWRGETQYF | TGTGCCAGCAGCTTGTGGCGCGGGGAGACCCAGTACTTC
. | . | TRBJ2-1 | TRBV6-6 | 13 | CASSYSRLNEQFF | TGTGCCAGCAGTTACTCGAGGTTGAATGAGCAGTTCTTC
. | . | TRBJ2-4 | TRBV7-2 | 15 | CASSLAVWSKNIQYF | TGTGCCAGCAGCTTAGCGGTTTGGTCCAAAAACATTCAGTACTTC
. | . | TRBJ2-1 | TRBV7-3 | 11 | CASKRFNEQFF | TGTGCCAGCAAGAGGTTTAATGAGCAGTTCTTC
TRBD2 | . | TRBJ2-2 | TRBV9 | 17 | CASSVALAGLDTGELFF | TGTGCCAGCAGCGTAGCTCTAGCGGGACTTGACACCGGGGAGCTGTTTTTT
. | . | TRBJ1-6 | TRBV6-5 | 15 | CASSYSPQGYSPLHF | TGTGCCAGCAGTTACTCCCCCCAGGGGTACTCACCCCTCCACTTT
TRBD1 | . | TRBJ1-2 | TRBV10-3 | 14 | CAISYGTGSYGYTF | TGTGCCATCAGCTACGGGACAGGAAGCTATGGCTACACCTTC
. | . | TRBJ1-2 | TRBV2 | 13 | CASSPDSHYGYTF | TGTGCCAGCAGCCCCGACAGCCACTATGGCTACACCTTC
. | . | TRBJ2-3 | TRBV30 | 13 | CAWGRTYTDTQYF | TGTGCCTGGGGCAGGACGTACACAGATACGCAGTATTTT
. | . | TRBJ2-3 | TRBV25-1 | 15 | CASSEPGPSTDTQYF | TGTGCCAGCAGTGAACCGGGACCGAGCACAGATACGCAGTATTTT
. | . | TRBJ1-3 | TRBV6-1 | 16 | CASSDPGHNSGNTIYF | TGTGCCAGCAGTGATCCCGGACATAACTCTGGAAACACCATATATTTT
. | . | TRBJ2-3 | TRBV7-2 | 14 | CASSFGGSTDTQYF | TGTGCCAGCAGCTTTGGTGGGAGCACAGATACGCAGTATTTT
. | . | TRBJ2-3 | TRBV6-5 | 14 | CASRMGGPADTQYF | TGTGCCAGCAGAATGGGGGGCCCCGCAGATACGCAGTATTTT
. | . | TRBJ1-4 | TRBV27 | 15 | CASRRTRGANEKLFF | TGTGCCAGCAGACGCACTCGGGGGGCTAATGAAAAACTGTTTTTT